Listed below are T cell receptor beta chains from one sample, sequenced in a study of naive and memory T cell subsets. MiXCR was run by TCRdb on the UMI-ligation and nested PCR reads, yielding one entry per CDR3 protein. In the table there are over 130,000 distinct CDR3 sequences, approximately 20% of which are singletons. The specimen was naive CD8+ T cells from blood. The receptors were gathered from a human donor in good health. Each CDR3 is given with its conserved first and last residue. The D gene is left open where the match is weak. Clone size, where shown, is once, few, many, or a class for clones that have expanded.

>TRBV28|-|TRBJ2-1|-
TGTGCCAGCACCGCAGGGACCCAATACAATGAGCAGTTCTTC
CASTAGTQYNEQFF
>TRBV28|-|TRBJ1-5|-
TGTGCCTCCACCTCCTATTCGGGGGGGATAAATCAGCCCCAGCATTTT
CASTSYSGGINQPQHF
>TRBV29-1|few|TRBJ1-1|-
TGCAGCGTTGAAATCAGGGATTATGAAGCTTTCTTT
CSVEIRDYEAFF
>TRBV7-9|many|TRBJ2-1|-
TGTGCCAGCAGCGGGCAGGGGGGTGAGCAGTTCTTC
CASSGQGGEQFF
>TRBV6-2/TRBV6-3|few|TRBJ2-5|-
TGTGCCAGCTGCCCGGGAGAGGAGATGCAAGAGACCCAGTACTTC
CASCPGEEMQETQYF
>TRBV7-2|few|TRBJ1-1|-
TGTGCCAGCAGCCCTATCGCAGCGAACACTGAAGCTTTCTTT
CASSPIAANTEAFF
>TRBV5-1|-|TRBJ2-5|-
TGCGCCAGCAGCTTTTGGGGCGGTACGGAGACCCAGTACTTC
CASSFWGGTETQYF
>TRBV5-6|-|TRBJ1-2|-
TGTGCCAGCAGCTCGGGCCCTCTGGGCTACACCTTC
CASSSGPLGYTF
>TRBV10-3|-|TRBJ2-7|-
TGTGCCATCACCCCTGACCATTCCTACGAGCAGTACTTC
CAITPDHSYEQYF
>TRBV6-5|-|TRBJ1-1|-
TGTGCCAGCAGTTACTCGAGGGGGGGAATGGTGAACACTGAAGCTTTCTTT
CASSYSRGGMVNTEAFF
>TRBV25-1|few|TRBJ2-7|-
TGTGCCAGCAGTGAATTTGGAAATTACTACGAGCAGTACTTC
CASSEFGNYYEQYF
>TRBV25-1|few|TRBJ2-5|-
TGTGCCAGTGGAGTGGTTGGGGAGACCCAGTACTTC
CASGVVGETQYF
>TRBV29-1|few|TRBJ2-5|TRBD2
TGCAGCGTTGTTAAACTAGCGGCTTACCAAGAGACCCAGTACTTC
CSVVKLAAYQETQYF
>TRBV28|many|TRBJ2-7|TRBD2
TGTGCCAGCAGTTTAGCGGGAGGTCCCCACGAGCAGTACTTC
CASSLAGGPHEQYF
>TRBV7-8|-|TRBJ2-1|-
TGTGCCAGCACCCCGTCTCTGGGGCTTGGCGATGAGCAGTTCTTC
CASTPSLGLGDEQFF
>TRBV28|-|TRBJ2-4|-
TGTGCCAGCAGTTACTCTATGACTGCTATTAACATTCAGTACTTC
CASSYSMTAINIQYF
>TRBV6-5|-|TRBJ2-7|-
TGTGCCAGCAGCCCCACAGGGTTGTACGAGCAGTACTTC
CASSPTGLYEQYF
>TRBV10-2|-|TRBJ2-7|-
TGCGCCAGCAGTGATTGGGACGAACGGTACTGCGAGCAGTACTTC
CASSDWDERYCEQYF
>TRBV28|few|TRBJ2-3|TRBD2
TGTGCCAGCAGTTTTAGCGGGAATAAGGACACAGATACGCAGTATTTT
CASSFSGNKDTDTQYF
>TRBV29-1|-|TRBJ2-2|-
TGCAGCGTTGAAGAGGACACTGCGAACACCGGGGAGCTGTTTTTT
CSVEEDTANTGELFF
>TRBV12-3/TRBV12-4|few|TRBJ2-7|-
TGTGCCAGCACTCCCCCTCGGGGAGGACCCTCCTACGAGCAGTACTTC
CASTPPRGGPSYEQYF
>TRBV7-3|-|TRBJ2-2|-
TGTGCCAGCAGCTTAAGGGTTTGGGAGGGACATCCGGACACCGGGGAGCTGTTTTTT
CASSLRVWEGHPDTGELFF
>TRBV7-6|few|TRBJ2-7|TRBD1
TGTGCCAGCAGCCGGGGACAGATCCTCGAGCAGTACTTC
CASSRGQILEQYF
>TRBV7-8|few|TRBJ2-3|TRBD2
TGTGCCAGCAGCACCCTAGCGGGAGGCAGCACAGATACGCAGTATTTT
CASSTLAGGSTDTQYF
>TRBV11-2|-|TRBJ2-7|TRBD1
TGTGCCAGCAGCCGGGGACAGGGTGGCCACGAGCAGTACTTC
CASSRGQGGHEQYF
>TRBV28|-|TRBJ2-4|-
TGTGCCAGCAGTTTACAGGGGAACATTCAGTACTTC
CASSLQGNIQYF
>TRBV20-1|few|TRBJ2-7|-
TGCAGTGCTAAAAACCAATACGGCGGATCCTACGAGCAGTACTTC
CSAKNQYGGSYEQYF
>TRBV6-1|few|TRBJ2-1|-
TGTGCCGGACGGGTGGACTCCTACAATGAGCAGTTCTTC
CAGRVDSYNEQFF
>TRBV9|few|TRBJ1-5|-
TGTGCCAGCAGCGTAGGGGGGGGGCCCGGTCAGCCCCAGCATTTT
CASSVGGGPGQPQHF
>TRBV6-1|-|TRBJ2-1|-
TGTGCCAGCAGTGAGCCTCCGAGGAGCTCCTACAATGAGCAGTTCTTC
CASSEPPRSSYNEQFF
>TRBV7-6|few|TRBJ2-7|-
TGTGCCAGCAGCTTAGACCCCCCCCATTCACCTACCTACGAGCAGTACTTC
CASSLDPPHSPTYEQYF
>TRBV20-1|-|TRBJ2-3|TRBD2
TGCAGTGCTAGTGACGGGAGGGCCAGCACAGATACGCAGTATTTT
CSASDGRASTDTQYF
>TRBV6-5|many|TRBJ2-7|TRBD1
TGTGCCAGCAGTTACGGGGACAGCTCCTACGAGCAGTACTTC
CASSYGDSSYEQYF
>TRBV29-1|-|TRBJ1-1|-
TGCAGCGTTGGGGCCAGGGGCGAGGCTTTCTTT
CSVGARGEAFF
>TRBV29-1|few|TRBJ1-1|TRBD1
TGCAGCGTTGTAGGCCAGACAGGGGTCACTGAAGCTTTCTTT
CSVVGQTGVTEAFF
>TRBV27|-|TRBJ2-7|-
TGTGCCAGCAGGATGGGAAACTCCTACGAGCAGTACTTC
CASRMGNSYEQYF
>TRBV27|-|TRBJ1-2|-
TGTGCCAGCACCTCCTCCACTCGAGGCTATGGCTACACCTTC
CASTSSTRGYGYTF
>TRBV5-4|-|TRBJ1-5|TRBD1
TGTGCCAGCAGCTGGGACAGGGGTGCGCCCCAGCATTTT
CASSWDRGAPQHF
>TRBV2|-|TRBJ1-5|-
TGTGCCAGCTCTACGGGGGCTCAGCCCCAGCATTTT
CASSTGAQPQHF
>TRBV2|few|TRBJ2-3|TRBD1
TGTGCCAGCAGAACCGGGACAGGGCTCACAGATACGCAGTATTTT
CASRTGTGLTDTQYF
>TRBV29-1|many|TRBJ2-1|-
TGCAGCGTTGAGGGGAATGAGCAGTTCTTC
CSVEGNEQFF
>TRBV28|few|TRBJ2-5|-
TGTGCCAGCAGTTTCACTGAGAGACTCTCGGTCCAAGAGACCCAGTACTTC
CASSFTERLSVQETQYF
>TRBV7-8|few|TRBJ2-1|-
TGTGCCAGCAGCTTAGTCGTCAATGAGCAGTTCTTC
CASSLVVNEQFF
>TRBV28|-|TRBJ1-4|TRBD1
TGTGCCAGCACCGCAGACAGGGCTCAAGAAAAACTGTTTTTT
CASTADRAQEKLFF
>TRBV25-1|-|TRBJ1-6|TRBD1
TGTGCCAGCAAGGCGGGACAGGGGGCATATAATTCACCCCTCCACTTT
CASKAGQGAYNSPLHF
>TRBV7-9|-|TRBJ2-1|-
TGTGCCAGCAGCTCGAAGGGACTTTACAATGAGCAGTTCTTC
CASSSKGLYNEQFF
>TRBV7-8|-|TRBJ1-1|-
TGTGCCAGCAGCTTAGCCCAGCGGGGAGGGGGGGGTGCTGAAGCTTTCTTT
CASSLAQRGGGGAEAFF